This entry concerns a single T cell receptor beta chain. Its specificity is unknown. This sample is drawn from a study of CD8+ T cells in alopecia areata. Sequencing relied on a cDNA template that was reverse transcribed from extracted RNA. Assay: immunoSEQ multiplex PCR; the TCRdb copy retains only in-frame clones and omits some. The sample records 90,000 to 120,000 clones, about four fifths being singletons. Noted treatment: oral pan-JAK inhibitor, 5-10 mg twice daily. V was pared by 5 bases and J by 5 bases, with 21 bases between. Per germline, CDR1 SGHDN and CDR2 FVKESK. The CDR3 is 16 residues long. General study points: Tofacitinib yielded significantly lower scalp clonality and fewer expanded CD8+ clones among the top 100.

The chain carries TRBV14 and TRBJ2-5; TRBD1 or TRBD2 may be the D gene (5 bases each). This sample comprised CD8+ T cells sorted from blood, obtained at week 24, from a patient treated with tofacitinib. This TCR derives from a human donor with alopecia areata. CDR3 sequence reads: CASSGSGSPFRETQYF. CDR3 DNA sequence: TGTGCCAGCAGCGGTTCAGGGAGCCCCTTCAGGGAGACCCAGTACTTC.